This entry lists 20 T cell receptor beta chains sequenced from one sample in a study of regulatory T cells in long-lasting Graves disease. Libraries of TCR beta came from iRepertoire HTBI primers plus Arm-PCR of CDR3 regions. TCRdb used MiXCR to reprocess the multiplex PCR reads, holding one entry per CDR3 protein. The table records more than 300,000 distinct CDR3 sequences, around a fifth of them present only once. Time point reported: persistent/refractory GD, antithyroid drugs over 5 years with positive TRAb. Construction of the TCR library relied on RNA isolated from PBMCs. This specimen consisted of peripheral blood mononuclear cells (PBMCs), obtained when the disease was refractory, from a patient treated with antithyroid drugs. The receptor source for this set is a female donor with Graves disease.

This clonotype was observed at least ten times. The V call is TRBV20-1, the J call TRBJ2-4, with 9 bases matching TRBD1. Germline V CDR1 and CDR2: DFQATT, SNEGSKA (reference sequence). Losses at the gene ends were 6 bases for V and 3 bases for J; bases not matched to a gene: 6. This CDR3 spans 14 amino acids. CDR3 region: CSAAQTGGKNIQYF. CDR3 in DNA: TGCAGTGCCGCGCAGACAGGGGGCAAAAACATTCAGTACTTC.

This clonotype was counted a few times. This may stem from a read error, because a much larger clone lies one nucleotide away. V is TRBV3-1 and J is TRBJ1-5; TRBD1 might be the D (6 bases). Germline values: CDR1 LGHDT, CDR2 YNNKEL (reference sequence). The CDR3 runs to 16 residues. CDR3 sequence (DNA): TGTGCCAGCAGCCAAGGATTGTTGGGGGCGGGGCAGCCCAAGCATTTT. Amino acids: CASSQGLLGAGQPKHF.

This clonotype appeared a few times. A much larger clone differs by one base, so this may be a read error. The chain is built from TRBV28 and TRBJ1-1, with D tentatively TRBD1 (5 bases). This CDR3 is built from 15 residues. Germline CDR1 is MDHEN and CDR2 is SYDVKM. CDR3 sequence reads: CAGSLSGARNTEAFF. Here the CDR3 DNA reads TGTGCCGGCAGTTTATCCGGGGCGCGGAACACTGAAGCTTTCTTT.

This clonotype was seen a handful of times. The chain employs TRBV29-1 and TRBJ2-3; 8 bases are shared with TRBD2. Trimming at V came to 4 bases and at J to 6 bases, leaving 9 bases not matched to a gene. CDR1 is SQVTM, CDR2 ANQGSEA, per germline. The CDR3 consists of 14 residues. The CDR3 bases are TGCAGCGTTGCTCTCGGGACTAGTGTGGATACGCAGTATTTT. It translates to CSVALGTSVDTQYF.

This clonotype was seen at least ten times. In DNA, the CDR3 is TGTGCCAGCAGTTTATGGACAGGGGACGTTGGCAAAAACATTCAGTACTTC. It yields the protein CASSLWTGDVGKNIQYF. The V call is TRBV28, the J call TRBJ2-4, with 8 bases matching TRBD1. Germline lookup yields CDR1 MDHEN and CDR2 SYDVKM. This CDR3 is built from 17 residues. Trimming at V came to 0 bases and at J to 3 bases, leaving 7 bases not matched to a gene.

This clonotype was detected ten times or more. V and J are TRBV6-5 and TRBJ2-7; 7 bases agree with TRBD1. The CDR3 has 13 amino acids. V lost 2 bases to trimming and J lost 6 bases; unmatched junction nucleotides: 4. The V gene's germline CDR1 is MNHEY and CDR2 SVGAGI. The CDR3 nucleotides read TGTGCCAGCAGTTACCGGACAGGACGCGAGCAGTACTTC. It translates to CASSYRTGREQYF.

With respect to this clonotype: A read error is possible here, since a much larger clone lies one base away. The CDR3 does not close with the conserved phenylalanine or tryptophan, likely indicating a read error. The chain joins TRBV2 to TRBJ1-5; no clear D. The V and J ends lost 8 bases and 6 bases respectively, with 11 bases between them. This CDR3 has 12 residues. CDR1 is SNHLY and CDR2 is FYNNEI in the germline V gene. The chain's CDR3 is CASGNLPQPQHS. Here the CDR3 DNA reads TGTGCCAGCGGTAATTTACCTCAGCCCCAGCATTCT.

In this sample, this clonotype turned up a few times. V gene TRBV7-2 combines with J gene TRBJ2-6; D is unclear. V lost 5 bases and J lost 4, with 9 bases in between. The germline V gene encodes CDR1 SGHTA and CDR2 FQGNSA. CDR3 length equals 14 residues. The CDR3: CASSLQVGANVLTF. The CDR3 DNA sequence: TGTGCCAGCAGCCTGCAGGTCGGGGCCAACGTCCTGACTTTC.

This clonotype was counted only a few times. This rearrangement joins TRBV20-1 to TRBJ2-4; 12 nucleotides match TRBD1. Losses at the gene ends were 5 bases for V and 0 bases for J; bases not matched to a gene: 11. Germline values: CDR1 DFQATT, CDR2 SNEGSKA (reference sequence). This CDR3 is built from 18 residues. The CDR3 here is CSAGAGTGGPLAKNIQYF. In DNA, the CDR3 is TGCAGTGCTGGGGCCGGGACAGGGGGCCCCTTAGCCAAAAACATTCAGTACTTC.

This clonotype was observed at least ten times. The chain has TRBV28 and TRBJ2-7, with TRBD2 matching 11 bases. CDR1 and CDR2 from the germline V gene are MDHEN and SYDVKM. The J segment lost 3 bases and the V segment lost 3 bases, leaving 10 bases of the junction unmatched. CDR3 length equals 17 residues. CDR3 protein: CASSFVAGGSAYYEQYF. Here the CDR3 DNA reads TGTGCCAGCAGTTTTGTAGCGGGAGGGTCCGCTTACTACGAGCAGTACTTC.

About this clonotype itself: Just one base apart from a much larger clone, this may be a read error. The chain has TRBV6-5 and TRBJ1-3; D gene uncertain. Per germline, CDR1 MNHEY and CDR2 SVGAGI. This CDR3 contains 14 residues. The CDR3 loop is CASSPTDSGNTVYF. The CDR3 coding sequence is TGTGCCAGCAGCCCGACGGACTCTGGAAACACCGTATATTTT.

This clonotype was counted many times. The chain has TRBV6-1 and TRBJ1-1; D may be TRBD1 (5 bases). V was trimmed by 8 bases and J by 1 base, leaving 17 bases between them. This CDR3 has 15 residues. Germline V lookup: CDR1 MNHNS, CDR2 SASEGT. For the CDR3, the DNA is TGTGCCAGCCAGAGGGACTCAGTCAGGAACACTGAAGCTTTCTTT. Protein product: CASQRDSVRNTEAFF.

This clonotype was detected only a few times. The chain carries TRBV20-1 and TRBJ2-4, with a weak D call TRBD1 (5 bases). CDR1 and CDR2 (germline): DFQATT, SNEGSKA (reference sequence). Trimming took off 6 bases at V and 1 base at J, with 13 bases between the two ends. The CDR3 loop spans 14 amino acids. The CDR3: CSASRGGAKNIQYF. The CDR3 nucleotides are TGCAGTGCAAGTAGGGGTGGTGCCAAAAACATTCAGTACTTC.

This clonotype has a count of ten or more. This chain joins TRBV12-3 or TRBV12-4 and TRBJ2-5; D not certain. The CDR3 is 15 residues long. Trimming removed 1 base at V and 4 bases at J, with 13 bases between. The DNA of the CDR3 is TGTGCCAGCAGTTTAGGCACGCGGACGGGAGAGACCCAGTACTTC. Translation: CASSLGTRTGETQYF.

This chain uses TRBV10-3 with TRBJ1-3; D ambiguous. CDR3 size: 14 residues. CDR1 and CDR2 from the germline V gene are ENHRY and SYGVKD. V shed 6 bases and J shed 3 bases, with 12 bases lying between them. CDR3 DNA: TGTGCCATCAGGGGGTCTTCGGGTGGAAACACCATATATTTT. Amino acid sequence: CAIRGSSGGNTIYF.

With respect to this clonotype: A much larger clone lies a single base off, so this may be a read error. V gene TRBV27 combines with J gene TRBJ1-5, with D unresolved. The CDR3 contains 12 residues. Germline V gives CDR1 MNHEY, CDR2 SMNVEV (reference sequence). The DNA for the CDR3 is TGTGCCAGCAGTGGACGAAATCAGCCCCGGCATTTT. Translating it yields CASSGRNQPRHF.

The CDR3 region is CASSFLAGDRTDTQYF. The CDR3 region has the DNA TGTGCCAGCAGCTTTCTAGCGGGGGACCGCACAGATACGCAGTATTTT. This sequence joins TRBV5-6 and TRBJ2-3, with TRBD2 matching over 10 bases. Trimming cost V 2 bases and J 1 base; bases outside gene matches: 4. CDR3 length: 16 amino acids. Germline CDR1 SGHDT, CDR2 YYEEEE. Together with reference TRBV5-6 and TRBJ2-3, the CDR3 gives the full variable domain: DAGVTQSPTHLIKTRGQQVTLRCSPKSGHDTVSWYQQALGQGPQFIFQYYEEEERQRGNFPDRFSGHQFPNYSSELNVNALLLGDSALYLCASSFLAGDRTDTQYFGPGTRLTVL.

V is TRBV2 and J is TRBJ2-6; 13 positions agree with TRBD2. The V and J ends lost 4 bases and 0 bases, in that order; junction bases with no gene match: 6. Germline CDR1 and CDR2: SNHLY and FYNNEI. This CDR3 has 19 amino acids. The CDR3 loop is CASSGGLAGVPSGANVLTF. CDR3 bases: TGTGCCAGCAGTGGAGGACTAGCGGGAGTCCCCTCTGGGGCCAACGTCCTGACTTTC.

CDR3 in amino acids: CASTSNRVAYEQYF. CDR3 coding DNA: TGTGCCAGCACCTCCAACAGGGTGGCCTACGAGCAGTACTTC. This chain uses TRBV12-3 or TRBV12-4 with TRBJ2-7; weak D call: TRBD1 (6 bases). V was pared by 7 bases and J by 2 bases, with 15 bases between. The CDR3 is made up of 14 amino acids.

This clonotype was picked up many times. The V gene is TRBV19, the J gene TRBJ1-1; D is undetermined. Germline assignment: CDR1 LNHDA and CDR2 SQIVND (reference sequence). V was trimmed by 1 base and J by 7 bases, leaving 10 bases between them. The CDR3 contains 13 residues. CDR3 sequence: CASSIADGLEAFF. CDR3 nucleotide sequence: TGTGCCAGTAGTATAGCGGACGGTCTTGAAGCTTTCTTT.